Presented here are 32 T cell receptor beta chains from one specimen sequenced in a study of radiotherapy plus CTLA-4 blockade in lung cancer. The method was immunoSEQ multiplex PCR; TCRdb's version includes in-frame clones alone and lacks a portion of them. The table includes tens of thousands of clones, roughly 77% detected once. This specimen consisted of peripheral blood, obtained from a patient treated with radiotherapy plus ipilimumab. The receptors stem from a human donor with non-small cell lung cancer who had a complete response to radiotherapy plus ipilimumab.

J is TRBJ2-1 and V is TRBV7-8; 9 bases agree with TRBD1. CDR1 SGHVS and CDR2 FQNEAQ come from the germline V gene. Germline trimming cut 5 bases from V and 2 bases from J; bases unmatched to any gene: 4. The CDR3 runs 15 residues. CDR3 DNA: TGTGCCAGCAGCCCGGGACAGGGCACCTACAATGAGCAGTTCTTC. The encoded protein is CASSPGQGTYNEQFF.

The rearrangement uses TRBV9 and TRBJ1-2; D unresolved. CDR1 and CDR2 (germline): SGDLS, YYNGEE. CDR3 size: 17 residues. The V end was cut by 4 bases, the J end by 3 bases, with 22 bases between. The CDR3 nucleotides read TGTGCCAGCAGCTCACCGGGGTCGCGCGAAGGTTACTATGGCTACACCTTC. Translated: CASSSPGSREGYYGYTF. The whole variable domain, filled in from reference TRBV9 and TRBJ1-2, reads DSGVTQTPKHLITATGQRVTLRCSPRSGDLSVYWYQQSLDQGLQFLIQYYNGEERAKGNILERFSAQQFPDLHSELNLSSLELGDSALYFCASSSPGSREGYYGYTFGSGTRLTVV.

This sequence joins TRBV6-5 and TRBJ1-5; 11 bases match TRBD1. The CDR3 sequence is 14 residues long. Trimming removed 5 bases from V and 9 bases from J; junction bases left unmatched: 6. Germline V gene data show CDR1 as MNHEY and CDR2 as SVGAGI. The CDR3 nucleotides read TGTGCCAGCAGTCCCGGACAGGGGGCAAGGCCCCAGCATTTT. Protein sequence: CASSPGQGARPQHF.

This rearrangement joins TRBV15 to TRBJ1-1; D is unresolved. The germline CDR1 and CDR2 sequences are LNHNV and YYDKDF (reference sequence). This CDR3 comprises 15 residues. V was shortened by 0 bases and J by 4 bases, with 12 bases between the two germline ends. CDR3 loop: CATSREEGAATEAFF. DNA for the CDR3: TGTGCCACCAGCAGAGAGGAGGGCGCGGCCACTGAAGCTTTCTTT. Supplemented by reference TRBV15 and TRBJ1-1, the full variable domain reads DAMVIQNPRYQVTQFGKPVTLSCSQTLNHNVMYWYQQKSSQAPKLLFHYYDKDFNNEADTPDNFQSRRPNTSFCFLDIRSPGLGDTAMYLCATSREEGAATEAFFGQGTRLTVV.

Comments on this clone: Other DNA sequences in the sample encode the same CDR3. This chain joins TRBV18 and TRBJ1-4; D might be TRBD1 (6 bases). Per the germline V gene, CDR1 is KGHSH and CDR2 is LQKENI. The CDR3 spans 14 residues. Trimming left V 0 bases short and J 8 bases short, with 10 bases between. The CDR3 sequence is CASSPPDGTEKLFF. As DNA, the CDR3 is TGTGCCAGCTCACCACCTGATGGGACAGAAAAACTGTTTTTT.

The chain's CDR3 is CASGQGRKTQYF. CDR3 DNA sequence: TGTGCCAGCGGGCAGGGCCGAAAGACCCAGTACTTC. The V call is TRBV2, the J call TRBJ2-5, with a weak D call TRBD1 (5 bases). This CDR3 is built from 12 residues. The V gene's germline CDR1 is SNHLY and CDR2 FYNNEI. Trimming left V 8 bases short and J 6 bases short, with 13 bases between.

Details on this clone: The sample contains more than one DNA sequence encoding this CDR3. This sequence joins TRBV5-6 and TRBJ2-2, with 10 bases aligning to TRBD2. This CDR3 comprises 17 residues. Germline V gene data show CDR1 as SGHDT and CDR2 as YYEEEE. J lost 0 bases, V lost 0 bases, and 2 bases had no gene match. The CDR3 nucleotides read TGTGCCAGCAGCTTGGCAGGACTAGCGGCGAACACCGGGGAGCTGTTTTTT. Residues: CASSLAGLAANTGELFF.

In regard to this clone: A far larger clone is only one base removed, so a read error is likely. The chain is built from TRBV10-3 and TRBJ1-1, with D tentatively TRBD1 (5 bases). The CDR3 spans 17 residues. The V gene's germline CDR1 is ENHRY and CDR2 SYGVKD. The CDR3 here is CAILADGALRENTESFF. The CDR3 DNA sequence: TGTGCCATCCTAGCGGACGGGGCCTTGAGGGAGAACACTGAATCTTTCTTT.

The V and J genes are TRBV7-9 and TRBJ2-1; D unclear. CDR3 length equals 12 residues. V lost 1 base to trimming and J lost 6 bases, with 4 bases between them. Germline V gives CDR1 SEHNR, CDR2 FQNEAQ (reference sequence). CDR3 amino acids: CASSLGRNEQFF. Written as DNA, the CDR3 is TGTGCCAGCAGCTTAGGTCGCAATGAGCAGTTCTTC.

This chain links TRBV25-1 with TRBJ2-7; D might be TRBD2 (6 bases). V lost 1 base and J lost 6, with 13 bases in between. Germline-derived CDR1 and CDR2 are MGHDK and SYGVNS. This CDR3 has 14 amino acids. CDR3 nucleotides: TGTGCCAGCAGTGAATTCGGGGGTAGGGGCGAGCAGTACTTC. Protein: CASSEFGGRGEQYF.

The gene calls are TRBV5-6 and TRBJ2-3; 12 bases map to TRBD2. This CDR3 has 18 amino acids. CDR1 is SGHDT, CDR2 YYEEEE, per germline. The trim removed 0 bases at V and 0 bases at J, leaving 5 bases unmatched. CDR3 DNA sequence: TGTGCCAGCAGCTTGGGACTAGCGGGGGTTTCTAGCACAGATACGCAGTATTTT. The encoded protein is CASSLGLAGVSSTDTQYF.

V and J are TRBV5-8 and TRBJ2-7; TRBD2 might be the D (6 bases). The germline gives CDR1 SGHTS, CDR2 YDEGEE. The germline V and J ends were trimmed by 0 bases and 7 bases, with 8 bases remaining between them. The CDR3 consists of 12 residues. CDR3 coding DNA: TGTGCCAGCAGCTTGGGTCGGGAGGAGCAGTACGTC. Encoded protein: CASSLGREEQYV.

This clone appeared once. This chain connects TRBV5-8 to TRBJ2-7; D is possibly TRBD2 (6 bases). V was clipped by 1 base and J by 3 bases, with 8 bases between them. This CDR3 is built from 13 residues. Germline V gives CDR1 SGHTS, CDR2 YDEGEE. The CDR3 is CASSLLANYEQYV. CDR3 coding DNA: TGTGCCAGCAGCTTGCTAGCGAACTACGAGCAGTACGTC.

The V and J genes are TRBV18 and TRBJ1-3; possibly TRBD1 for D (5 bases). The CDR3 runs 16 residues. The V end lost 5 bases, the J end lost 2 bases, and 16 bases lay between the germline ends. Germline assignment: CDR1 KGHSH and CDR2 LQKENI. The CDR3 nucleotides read TGTGCCAGCTCAGCTCGTACAGGCTCCCCTGGAAACACCATATATTTT. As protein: CASSARTGSPGNTIYF.

As DNA, the CDR3 is TGTGCCAGCAGCTCCCTTGGGACTGAAAGCAATCAGCCCCAGCATTTT. Translation gives CASSSLGTESNQPQHF. This sequence joins TRBV7-9 and TRBJ1-5, with a possible D match to TRBD1 (5 bases). CDR1 and CDR2 from the germline V gene are SEHNR and FQNEAQ (reference sequence). The CDR3 spans 16 residues. V dropped 4 bases and J dropped 1 base, with 14 bases sitting between them.

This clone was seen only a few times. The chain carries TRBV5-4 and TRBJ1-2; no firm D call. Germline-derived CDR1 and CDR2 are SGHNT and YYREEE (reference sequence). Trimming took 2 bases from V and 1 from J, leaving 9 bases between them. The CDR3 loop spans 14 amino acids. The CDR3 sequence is CASSFMDFNYGYTF. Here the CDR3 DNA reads TGTGCCAGCAGCTTTATGGACTTTAACTATGGCTACACCTTC.

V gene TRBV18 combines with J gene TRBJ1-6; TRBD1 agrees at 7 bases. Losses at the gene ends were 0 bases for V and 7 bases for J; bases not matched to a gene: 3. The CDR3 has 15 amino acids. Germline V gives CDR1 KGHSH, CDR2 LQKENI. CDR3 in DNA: TGTGCCAGCTCACCACCTTCAGGGGGAAATTCACCCCTCCACTTT. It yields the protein CASSPPSGGNSPLHF.

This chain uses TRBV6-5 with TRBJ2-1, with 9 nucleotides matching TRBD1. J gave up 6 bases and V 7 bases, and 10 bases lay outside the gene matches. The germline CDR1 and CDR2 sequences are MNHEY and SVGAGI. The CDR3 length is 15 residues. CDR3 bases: TGTGCCAGCACCCAGACAGGGGGAGGTATCAATGAGCAGTTCTTC. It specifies CASTQTGGGINEQFF.

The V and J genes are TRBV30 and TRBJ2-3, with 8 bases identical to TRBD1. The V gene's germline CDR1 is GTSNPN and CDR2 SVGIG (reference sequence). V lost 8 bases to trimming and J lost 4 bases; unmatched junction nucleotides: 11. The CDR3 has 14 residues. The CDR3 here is CAGGQARLADTQYF. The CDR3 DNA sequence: TGTGCCGGGGGACAGGCCCGTCTAGCAGATACGCAGTATTTT.

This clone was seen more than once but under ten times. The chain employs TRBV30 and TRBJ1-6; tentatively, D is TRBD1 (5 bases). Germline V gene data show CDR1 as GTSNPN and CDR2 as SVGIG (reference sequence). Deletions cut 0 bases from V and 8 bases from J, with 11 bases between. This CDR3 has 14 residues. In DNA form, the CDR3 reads TGTGCCTGGAGTGTAAGGGACTTATATTCACCCCTCCACTTT. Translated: CAWSVRDLYSPLHF.

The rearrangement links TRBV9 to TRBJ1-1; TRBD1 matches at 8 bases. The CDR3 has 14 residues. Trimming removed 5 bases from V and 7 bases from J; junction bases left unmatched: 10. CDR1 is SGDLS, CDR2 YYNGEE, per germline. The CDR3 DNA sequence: TGTGCCAGCAGACCGACAGGGGAGAGAGGTGAAGCTTTCTTT. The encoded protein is CASRPTGERGEAFF.

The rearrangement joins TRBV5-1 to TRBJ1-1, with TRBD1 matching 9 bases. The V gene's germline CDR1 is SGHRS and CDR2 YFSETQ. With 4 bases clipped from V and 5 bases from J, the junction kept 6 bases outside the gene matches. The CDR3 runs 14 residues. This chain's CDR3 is CASSEQGARTEAFF. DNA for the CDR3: TGCGCCAGCAGCGAACAGGGGGCGCGGACTGAAGCTTTCTTT.

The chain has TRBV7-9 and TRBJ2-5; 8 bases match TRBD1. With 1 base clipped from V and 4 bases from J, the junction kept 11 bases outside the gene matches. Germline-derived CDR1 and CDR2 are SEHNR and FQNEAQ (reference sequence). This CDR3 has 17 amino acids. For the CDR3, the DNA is TGTGCCAGCAGCTTAGGGCAGGGGGCTCTTTCGGGAGAGACCCAGTACTTC. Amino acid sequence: CASSLGQGALSGETQYF.

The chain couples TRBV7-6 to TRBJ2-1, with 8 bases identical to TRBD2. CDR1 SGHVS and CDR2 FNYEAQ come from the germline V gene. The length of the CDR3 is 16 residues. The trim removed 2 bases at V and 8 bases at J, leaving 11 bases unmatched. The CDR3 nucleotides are TGTGCCAGCAGCTTATCCGGCGGGAGGCCGGTCGATGAGCAGTTCTTC. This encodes CASSLSGGRPVDEQFF.

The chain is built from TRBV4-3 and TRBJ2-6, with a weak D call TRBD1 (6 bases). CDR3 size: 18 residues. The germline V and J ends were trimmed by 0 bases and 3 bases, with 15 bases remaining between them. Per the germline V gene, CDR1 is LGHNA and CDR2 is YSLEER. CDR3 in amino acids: CASSQETTGSSGANVLTF. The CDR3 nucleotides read TGCGCCAGCAGCCAAGAGACCACAGGGAGCAGTGGGGCCAACGTCCTGACTTTC.

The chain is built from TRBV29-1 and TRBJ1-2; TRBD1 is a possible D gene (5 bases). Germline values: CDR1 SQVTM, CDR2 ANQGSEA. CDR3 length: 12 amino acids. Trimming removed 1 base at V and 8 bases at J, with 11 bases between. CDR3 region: CSVEGTGSGYTF. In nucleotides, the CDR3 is TGCAGCGTTGAAGGAACAGGAAGCGGCTACACCTTC.

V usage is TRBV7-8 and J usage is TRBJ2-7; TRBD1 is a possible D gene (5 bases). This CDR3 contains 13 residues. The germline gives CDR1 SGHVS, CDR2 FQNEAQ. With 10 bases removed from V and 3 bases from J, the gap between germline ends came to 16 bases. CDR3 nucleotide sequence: TGTGCCACCGCTCCGTGGACAAACTACGAGCAGTACGTC. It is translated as CATAPWTNYEQYV.

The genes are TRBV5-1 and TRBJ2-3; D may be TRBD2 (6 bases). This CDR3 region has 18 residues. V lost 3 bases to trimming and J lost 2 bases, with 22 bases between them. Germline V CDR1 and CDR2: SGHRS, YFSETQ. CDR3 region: CASSSLGEAGPFTDTQYF. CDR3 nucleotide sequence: TGCGCCAGCAGCTCCCTTGGGGAAGCGGGCCCCTTCACAGATACGCAGTATTTT.

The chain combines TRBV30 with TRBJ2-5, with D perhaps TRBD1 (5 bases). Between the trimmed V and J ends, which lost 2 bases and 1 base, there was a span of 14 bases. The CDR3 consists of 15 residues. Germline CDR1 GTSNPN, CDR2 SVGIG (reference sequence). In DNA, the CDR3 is TGTGCCTGGAGTCCACCTCGTGGGGCCCAAGAGACCCAGTACTTC. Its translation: CAWSPPRGAQETQYF.

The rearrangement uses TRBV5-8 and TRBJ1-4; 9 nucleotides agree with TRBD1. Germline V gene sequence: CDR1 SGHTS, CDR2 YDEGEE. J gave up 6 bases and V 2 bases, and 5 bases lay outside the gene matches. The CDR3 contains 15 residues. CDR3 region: CASSFGTGFHEKLFF. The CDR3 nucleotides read TGTGCCAGCAGCTTCGGGACAGGGTTTCATGAAAAACTGTTTTTT.

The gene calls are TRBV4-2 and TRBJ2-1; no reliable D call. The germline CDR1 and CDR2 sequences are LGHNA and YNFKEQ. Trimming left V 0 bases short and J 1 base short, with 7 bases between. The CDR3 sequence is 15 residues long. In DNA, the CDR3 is TGTGCCAGCAGCCAAGAACGTCTATCCTACAATGAGCAGTTCTTC. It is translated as CASSQERLSYNEQFF.

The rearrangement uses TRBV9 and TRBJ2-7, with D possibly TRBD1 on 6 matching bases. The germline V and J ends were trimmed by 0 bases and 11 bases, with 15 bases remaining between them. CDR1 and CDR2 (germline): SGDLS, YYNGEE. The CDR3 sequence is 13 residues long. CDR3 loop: CASSVGGQGSEYV. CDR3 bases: TGTGCCAGCAGCGTAGGGGGCCAGGGGTCGGAGTACGTC.